This T cell receptor beta chain was retrieved from a study of technical replicates of blood from four donors. The assay was immunoSEQ multiplex PCR, and TCRdb's table has in-frame clones only and misses some. The sample shows roughly 13,000 clones, 84% of them seen only once. Germline V gene data show CDR1 as KGHSH and CDR2 as LQKENI. Trimming stripped 3 bases from V and 1 base from J, with 9 bases between. The CDR3 has 14 residues. Sequences were obtained from PBMCs. The sequence was collected from a human donor in good health. The chain recombines TRBV18 with TRBJ1-2; no definite D call. The CDR3 is CASSPTEGNYGYTF. For the CDR3, the DNA is TGTGCCAGCTCACCCACCGAGGGTAACTATGGCTACACCTTC.